Following are 27 T cell receptor beta chains from one sample sequenced in a study of OX40 agonist ivuxolimab in advanced cancers. The table came from immunoSEQ multiplex PCR; TCRdb's copy has only in-frame clones and leaves some out. The sample contains more than 65,000 clones, around 84% of which appear only once. The sequencing used CD4+ or CD8+ T cells sorted from blood, collected in a trial of the OX40 agonist ivuxolimab. The receptors shown here come from an adult with an advanced solid tumor such as melanoma, head and neck, liver or kidney cancer.

The V call is TRBV7-8, the J call TRBJ1-4; TRBD1 might be the D (5 bases). CDR1 and CDR2 (germline): SGHVS, FQNEAQ. Trimming pared 1 base from V and 7 bases from J, leaving 10 bases between. The CDR3 is 14 residues long. The CDR3 is CASSLGGVGEKLFF. The CDR3 DNA reads TGTGCCAGCAGCTTAGGGGGGGTGGGTGAAAAACTGTTTTTT.

The J gene is TRBJ2-3, the V gene TRBV10-3; 8 bases line up with TRBD1. CDR1 is ENHRY and CDR2 is SYGVKD in the germline V gene. The CDR3 runs to 14 residues. The J segment lost 1 base and the V segment lost 10 bases, leaving 7 bases of the junction unmatched. This CDR3 reads CATDPGQGTDTQYF. The CDR3 DNA sequence: TGTGCCACAGACCCGGGACAGGGCACAGATACGCAGTATTTT.

This chain connects TRBV5-3 to TRBJ2-1, with D perhaps TRBD1 or TRBD2 (5 bases each). TRBV5-3 is sorted into the ORF group, with uncertain function. This CDR3 has 15 residues. V lost 0 bases to trimming and J lost 0 bases, with 7 bases between them. The CDR3 bases are TGTGCCAGAAGCTTGGGGGGGAGCTCCTACAATGAGCAGTTCTTC. Translation gives CARSLGGSSYNEQFF.

The rearrangement uses TRBV7-3 and TRBJ1-2; 7 nucleotides line up with TRBD1. The V segment lost 5 bases and the J segment 6 bases; nucleotides outside the gene matches: 9. Germline V gene sequence: CDR1 SGHTA, CDR2 FQGTGA. This CDR3 has 14 amino acids. The CDR3 coding sequence is TGTGCCAGCAGCCCTGACAGGGATTCCCATGGCTACACCTTC. The encoded protein is CASSPDRDSHGYTF.

The V call is TRBV27, the J call TRBJ2-6; TRBD1 agrees at 7 bases. Unmatched junction bases numbered 1, after V lost 3 bases and J lost 2 bases. The CDR3 sequence is 15 residues long. In germline, CDR1 is MNHEY, CDR2 SMNVEV (reference sequence). CDR3 sequence reads: CASSFDRAGANVLTF. The CDR3 coding sequence is TGTGCCAGCAGTTTCGACAGGGCTGGGGCCAACGTCCTGACTTTC.

The V call is TRBV19, the J call TRBJ1-1, with 8 bases matching TRBD1. Germline loops: CDR1 LNHDA, CDR2 SQIVND (reference sequence). The V segment lost 5 bases and the J segment 6 bases; nucleotides outside the gene matches: 8. The CDR3 is made up of 14 amino acids. The CDR3 sequence is CASSSDRVSAEAFF. CDR3 DNA sequence: TGTGCCAGTAGTTCGGACAGGGTTTCCGCTGAAGCTTTCTTT.

The chain joins TRBV6-6 to TRBJ2-7, with TRBD2 matching 12 bases. CDR1 and CDR2 from the germline V gene are MNHNY and SVGAGI (reference sequence). The CDR3 contains 15 residues. V lost 6 bases to trimming and J lost 3 bases; unmatched junction nucleotides: 6. The CDR3 sequence: CASRHGTSGYYEQYF. The CDR3 coding sequence is TGTGCCAGCAGACACGGGACTAGCGGGTACTACGAGCAGTACTTC.

The J gene is TRBJ2-1, the V gene TRBV7-9, with D possibly TRBD1 on 5 matching bases. Germline loops: CDR1 SEHNR, CDR2 FQNEAQ (reference sequence). The CDR3 has 16 residues. Trimming removed 5 bases from V and 4 bases from J, with 18 bases in between. The CDR3: CASSDTFDSVYNEQFF. CDR3 DNA sequence: TGTGCCAGCAGCGACACCTTTGACAGTGTGTACAATGAGCAGTTCTTC.

The CDR3 coding sequence is TGTGCCTGGAGTGGAAGTCGGACCACCGGGACAGCCAACTACCAAGAGACCCAGTACTTC. Its protein is CAWSGSRTTGTANYQETQYF. The gene calls are TRBV30 and TRBJ2-5, with TRBD1 matching over 7 bases. Germline CDR1 and CDR2: GTSNPN and SVGIG (reference sequence). Trimming at V came to 1 base and at J to 0 bases, leaving 20 bases not matched to a gene. The CDR3 runs to 20 residues.

The V and J genes are TRBV7-2 and TRBJ1-5; D gene ambiguous. Trimming shortened V by 2 bases and J by 6 bases, and 14 bases separated the two germline ends. Germline CDR1 reads SGHTA; CDR2 reads FQGNSA. The CDR3 has 15 residues. CDR3 residues: CASSLMGPGPQPQHF. The CDR3 DNA reads TGTGCCAGCAGCTTAATGGGCCCCGGCCCTCAGCCCCAGCATTTT.

This clone was picked up one time. The chain has TRBV4-3 and TRBJ1-1; D not resolved. Trimming took off 1 base at V and 5 bases at J, with 11 bases between the two ends. Germline V gene lookup returns CDR1 LGHNA and CDR2 YSLEER. The CDR3 has 14 residues. CDR3 sequence (DNA): TGCGCCAGCAGCCAAGTCGGTGTGGGTACTGAAGCTTTCTTT. It codes for CASSQVGVGTEAFF.

The V and J genes are TRBV2 and TRBJ1-2; D not resolved. This CDR3 spans 13 amino acids. CDR1 is SNHLY, CDR2 FYNNEI, per germline. Trimming pared 4 bases from V and 7 bases from J, leaving 13 bases between. Here the CDR3 DNA reads TGTGCCAGCAGTGGAGGAGGGTCTAGTGGCTACACCTTC. Amino acid sequence: CASSGGGSSGYTF.

This clone was found once. This rearrangement joins TRBV6-1 to TRBJ2-7; 8 nucleotides match TRBD1. The CDR3 spans 14 residues. The V gene end was trimmed by 10 bases and the J gene end by 0 bases; junction bases not matched to a gene: 8. The germline V gene encodes CDR1 MNHNS and CDR2 SASEGT. The CDR3, as DNA: TGTGCCACCGCTACCGGGACAGGCTCCTACGAGCAGTACTTC. This translates into CATATGTGSYEQYF.

V usage is TRBV21-1 and J usage is TRBJ2-7; the table's D call, TRBD1, has no DNA check behind it. TRBV21-1 is shown as a pseudogene. The CDR3 has 14 amino acids. For the CDR3, the DNA is TGTGCCAGCAACCCCGGGACAGGGGCCTACGAGCAGTACTTC. Translated: CASNPGTGAYEQYF.

The CDR3 loop reads CASSLASSYNEQFF. For the CDR3, the DNA is TGTGCCAGCAGCTTGGCGAGCTCCTACAATGAGCAGTTCTTC. The chain carries TRBV5-4 and TRBJ2-1, with no clear D. Trimming removed 0 bases at V and 0 bases at J, with 4 bases between. The germline gives CDR1 SGHNT, CDR2 YYREEE (reference sequence). The CDR3 runs to 14 residues.

The chain joins TRBV11-3 to TRBJ2-3, with a weak D call TRBD1 (5 bases). The CDR3 has 16 amino acids. V lost 3 bases and J 3 bases, leaving 16 bases between the germline ends. Germline CDR1 reads SGHNT; CDR2 reads YENEEA. CDR3 residues: CASSLQGSTSTDTQYF. DNA of the CDR3: TGTGCCAGCAGCTTGCAGGGATCCACATCGACAGATACGCAGTATTTT.

Here the CDR3 DNA reads TGTGCCAGTATTGGAGGGGGCCGACTCTACACTGAAGCTTTCTTT. Its translation is CASIGGGRLYTEAFF. The chain joins TRBV19 to TRBJ1-1, with 7 nucleotides matching TRBD1. The trim removed 7 bases at V and 3 bases at J, leaving 11 bases unmatched. This CDR3 has 15 amino acids. CDR1 and CDR2 (germline): LNHDA, SQIVND (reference sequence).

The rearrangement joins TRBV19 to TRBJ1-2, with D perhaps matching TRBD1 (5 bases). There are 14 residues in the CDR3. The V end lost 7 bases, the J end lost 4 bases, and 16 bases lay between the germline ends. Germline V gives CDR1 LNHDA, CDR2 SQIVND (reference sequence). The CDR3 nucleotides are TGTGCCAGTATCCCTAAGGGGAGAGGCTATGGCTACACCTTC. Amino acid sequence: CASIPKGRGYGYTF.

V is TRBV19 and J is TRBJ2-3, with TRBD2 matching 13 bases. Germline CDR1 and CDR2: LNHDA and SQIVND (reference sequence). This CDR3 contains 18 residues. Trimming at V came to 5 bases and at J to 0 bases, leaving 8 bases not matched to a gene. The CDR3 sequence is CASSLGLAGLSSTDTQYF. Here the CDR3 DNA reads TGTGCCAGTAGTTTGGGACTAGCGGGGCTCTCTAGCACAGATACGCAGTATTTT.

This chain uses TRBV14 with TRBJ2-5, with 13 bases fitting TRBD2. Losses at the gene ends were 4 bases for V and 3 bases for J; bases not matched to a gene: 11. Germline CDR1 SGHDN, CDR2 FVKESK. CDR3 length equals 18 residues. DNA of the CDR3: TGTGCCAGCAGCCTCCCAGGGCGCGGACTAGCGGGGGAAGAGACCCAGTACTTC. This encodes CASSLPGRGLAGEETQYF.

The genes are TRBV5-5 and TRBJ2-5; D remains ambiguous. The CDR3 contains 15 residues. In germline, CDR1 is SGHKS, CDR2 YYEKEE (reference sequence). Deletions cut 3 bases from V and 5 bases from J, with 17 bases between. The CDR3 coding sequence is TGTGCCAGCAGCTCGCCGTTCACTTTAGGGGAGACCCAGTACTTC. Translation gives CASSSPFTLGETQYF.

This clone occurred a few times. This chain uses TRBV10-3 with TRBJ1-2; D is undetermined. Per the germline V gene, CDR1 is ENHRY and CDR2 is SYGVKD. Trimming removed 5 bases at V and 4 bases at J, with 11 bases between. This CDR3 region has 13 residues. CDR3: CAISFDGSYGYTF. CDR3 in DNA: TGTGCCATCAGTTTCGATGGCTCCTATGGCTACACCTTC.

This clone occurred once. The V call is TRBV6-5, the J call TRBJ2-7, with 9 bases matching TRBD2. There are 14 residues in the CDR3. Germline V gene sequence: CDR1 MNHEY, CDR2 SVGAGI. V lost 6 bases, J lost 1 base, and 4 bases stayed unmatched. The CDR3 DNA reads as TGTGCCAGCAGCCAGACTAGCGGTTCCTACGAGCAGTACTTC. Its protein is CASSQTSGSYEQYF.

This clone was observed once. The V and J genes are TRBV13 and TRBJ1-4; perhaps TRBD1 as D (5 bases). CDR3 length: 15 residues. V lost 5 bases, J lost 6 bases, and 16 bases lay in between. Germline-derived CDR1 and CDR2 are PRHDT and FYEKMQ (reference sequence). The CDR3 loop reads CASSQREGLYEKLFF. CDR3 nucleotide sequence: TGTGCCAGCAGCCAAAGGGAGGGACTGTATGAAAAACTGTTTTTT.

On this clone itself: Different DNA sequences within this sample yield the same CDR3. The V gene is TRBV14, the J gene TRBJ1-1; D ambiguous. The ends were cut back, 6 bases at V and 1 base at J, with 21 bases in the middle. The CDR3 consists of 17 residues. Germline values: CDR1 SGHDN, CDR2 FVKESK. CDR3 nucleotide sequence: TGTGCCAGCAGTGAACGGAATAGGGTGTTGGGGAACACTGAAGCTTTCTTT. It is translated as CASSERNRVLGNTEAFF.

The rearrangement uses TRBV29-1 and TRBJ1-1; D perhaps matches TRBD1 (6 bases). The germline CDR1 and CDR2 sequences are SQVTM and ANQGSEA. The CDR3 is made up of 12 amino acids. V gave up 7 bases and J gave up 5 bases, with 14 bases separating them. CDR3 amino acids: CSANTGRTEAFF. The DNA of the CDR3 is TGCAGCGCGAATACAGGGCGGACTGAAGCTTTCTTT.

This clone has a single count. The CDR3 bases are TGTGCCAGCAGCTTACGGGGGTCAGGGAAGAACACTGAAGCTTTCTTT. Amino acid sequence: CASSLRGSGKNTEAFF. The chain has TRBV7-9 and TRBJ1-1; tentatively, D is TRBD1 (5 bases). Per germline, CDR1 SEHNR and CDR2 FQNEAQ (reference sequence). V lost 2 bases and J 1 base, leaving 14 bases between the germline ends. This CDR3 is 16 amino acids long.